This T cell receptor (beta chain) was recovered during a study of molecular identifiers for immune sequencing clone quantification. Germline trimming cut 4 bases from V and 3 bases from J; bases unmatched to any gene: 12. Germline values: CDR1 LGHDT, CDR2 YNNKEL (reference sequence). The CDR3 totals 18 residues. From the PCR reads, TCRdb called clonotypes with MiXCR, one entry per CDR3 protein. The table includes some 580,000 distinct CDR3 sequences, 25% detected once. This rearrangement joins TRBV3-1 to TRBJ2-3; 11 nucleotides match TRBD2. The sample consisted of naive CD8+ T cells from blood, with Jurkat cell RNA spiked in. Subset in this sample: FACS-sorted CD8+CD4-CCR7+CD45RA+ naive T cells. This TCR derives from a human donor in good health. Some libraries in this study had Jurkat cell RNA spiked in. The CDR3 here is CASSPVTSGSALTDTQYF. The CDR3 region has the DNA TGTGCCAGCAGCCCCGTTACTAGCGGGAGTGCACTAACAGATACGCAGTATTTT.